This T cell receptor (beta chain) comes out of a study of brain T cells in children with intractable seizures. This CDR3 has 15 residues. Germline loops: CDR1 MGHRA, CDR2 YSYEKL. V dropped 1 base and J dropped 6; count of bases not matched to a gene: 7. The time point was: blood from clinic visit 5 months post-surgery; TSC patient then seizure free. Only cases whose brain tissue showed the highest T cell transcript signatures were sequenced. Sequencing was performed with immunoSEQ multiplex PCR; in TCRdb, only in-frame clones are kept and a portion is missing. The data contain about 320,000 clones, 93% of them singletons.

The chain employs TRBV4-1 and TRBJ1-1, with TRBD1 matching over 8 bases. The source material was peripheral blood, sampled less than 6 months after surgery. The origin of this receptor is a boy younger than two with tuberous sclerosis and intractable seizures. CDR3 amino acids: CASSQVIGDRPEAFF. Written as DNA, the CDR3 is TGCGCCAGCAGCCAAGTGATCGGGGACAGGCCTGAAGCTTTCTTT.